This T cell receptor (beta chain) originates from a study of cytotoxic CD8 clonotypes in ibrutinib-treated CLL (dated by TCRdb to about 2021). Regarding the research as a whole: The cohort had over ten relapsed/refractory and more than 14 treatment-naive patients; 17 to 18 were IGHV unmutated. Responses were partial in roughly 24 patients and complete in 2; after median about 5.5 years follow-up, roughly 14 stayed in remission and about twelve progressed. Samples at response were collected after a median of 12 months of treatment, with a range of roughly 6 to 40 months. On average, each sample had roughly 260,000 productive templates and approximately 85,000 productive rearrangements. Longitudinal samples were available for about 30% of the roughly 90 trial participants. Cryopreserved peripheral blood mononuclear cells were collected before treatment, at response, and at either disease progression or sustained remission. All remission and progressive disease samples were collected while patients were still receiving ibrutinib.

Note on this clone: There is no known antigen for this receptor. Per-base quality was not reported, and no clone a single base away is much larger than it.

From the cysteine up to the phenylalanine, the CDR3 has a length of 13 residues. Of all the DNA, just the CDR3 is kept, 39 bases in frame from base 1. According to the germline V gene, CDR1 reads KGHSH and CDR2 reads LQKENI. The trim is 7 bases for V and 1 base for J, with a gap of 10 bases between the germline ends. The full study reports these points: Baseline clonality exceeded that of age-matched healthy donors and correlated strongly with circulating CD8+ T-cell counts. Public clonotypes were rare and either contracted or stayed stable during treatment, and the rise in clonality at ibrutinib response reflected the expansion of private clonotypes. An increase in clonality was observed at ibrutinib response, with clonality remaining stable during sustained remission and falling back toward baseline at progression. Sampling times were not matched between sustained-remission and progressing patients, and lymph node repertoires were not studied.

The goal of deep resolution MiSeq sequencing was a depth between 1 in 1 million and 1 in 200,000 T cells, and coverage averaged 10x per clonotype. The immunoSEQ hsTCRB Kit was used to generate TCR beta libraries. The published analysis was carried out like this. The data were analyzed with ImmunoSEQ Analyzer and ImmunoSEQ Data Assistant, and V, D and J gene assignments followed IMGT definitions. Clonality, which ranges from 0 to 1, was calculated by subtracting the normalized Shannon entropy of productive rearrangement frequencies from one. Only overrepresented clonotypes making up at least 0.05% of each patient's repertoire were included in the public clonotype analysis. About twelve repertoires from age-matched healthy donors, obtained from immuneACCESS, served as clonality controls. TCRdb holds this immuneACCESS table with in-frame rearrangements only. Some clones are missing; in checked studies, unresolved V genes explain under half, and the rest has no known cause. V and J calls and clone size follow that table, whereas D and trimming were derived from the DNA. The sample data list approximately 84,000 clones, and around 79% of these were observed just once. The top ten constitute approximately 5% of the sample.

What this sample's time point label stands for: 12 to 13 months on ibrutinib. Roughly 1.9 micrograms of genomic DNA were extracted from cryopreserved PBMCs for TCR beta library preparation. Longitudinal blood samples from CLL patients on ibrutinib monotherapy underwent high-throughput TCR beta sequencing. The patients took part in an open-label, single-center phase 2 trial of ibrutinib monotherapy. The sequencing used PBMCs, collected after 12 months of ibrutinib treatment. The TCR comes from a human donor with chronic lymphocytic leukemia. Here the chain combines TRBV18 and TRBJ1-1; TRBD1 is perhaps the D gene, given 5 matching bases. The base sequence is TGTGCCAGCTTAAATCAGGGGAACACTGAAGCTTTCTTT. It encodes CASLNQGNTEAFF.